The 2 T cell receptor beta chains below all came from one sample that was sequenced in a study of cytotoxic CD8 clonotypes in ibrutinib-treated CLL. Some clones are missing from TCRdb's copy, which holds only in-frame ones; the method was immunoSEQ multiplex PCR. The sample includes around 310,000 clones, about 80% of them seen just once. This sample comprised PBMCs, obtained before ibrutinib treatment. All receptors derive from a human donor with chronic lymphocytic leukemia.

The chain links TRBV6-6 to TRBJ1-2; a weak D match, TRBD1 (5 bases). CDR1 is MNHNY, CDR2 SVGAGI, per germline (reference sequence). The V end was cut by 5 bases, the J end by 3 bases, with 7 bases between. There are 12 residues in the CDR3. This CDR3 is CASSVTDYGYTF. DNA of the CDR3: TGTGCCAGCAGTGTGACAGACTATGGCTACACCTTC.

V gene TRBV5-8 combines with J gene TRBJ2-5, with D possibly being TRBD2 (6 bases). The CDR3 has 17 residues. Germline V gives CDR1 SGHTS, CDR2 YDEGEE. The ends were cut back, 0 bases at V and 4 bases at J, with 19 bases in the middle. CDR3 coding DNA: TGTGCCAGCAGCTTGGCCCGCGGGGCTTCCAGGGCAGAGACCCAGTACTTC. It yields the protein CASSLARGASRAETQYF.